Presented here are 15 T cell receptor beta chains from one specimen sequenced in a study of blood T cell repertoires in COVID-19. Only in-frame clones appear in the TCRdb table, and some are missing; sequencing was by immunoSEQ multiplex PCR. The repertoire holds 400,000 to 550,000 clones, with around 90% as singletons. The material sequenced was PBMCs or T cells enriched from blood (not recorded which). The receptors here all came from a woman younger than 30 with acute COVID-19.

The chain carries TRBV7-8 and TRBJ2-6; D might be TRBD2 (6 bases). Germline assignment: CDR1 SGHVS and CDR2 FQNEAQ. The V end was cut by 2 bases, the J end by 4 bases, with 21 bases between. The CDR3 is made up of 19 amino acids. The DNA of the CDR3 is TGTGCCAGCAGCTTAAGCGGCGGGGATTACTCTCTGGGGGCCAACGTCCTGACTTTC. This sequence encodes CASSLSGGDYSLGANVLTF.

The chain has TRBV9 and TRBJ2-6; 9 nucleotides line up with TRBD1. Germline CDR1 is SGDLS and CDR2 is YYNGEE. V lost 1 base, J lost 2 bases, and 7 bases stayed unmatched. The CDR3 covers 18 residues. DNA for the CDR3: TGTGCCAGCAGCGTATCCGGGACAGGGAGTACTGGGGCCAACGTCCTGACTTTC. The encoded protein is CASSVSGTGSTGANVLTF.

CDR3 amino acids: CASSQGIQGGFETQYF. For the CDR3, the DNA is TGTGCCAGCAGCCAAGGGATACAGGGTGGGTTCGAGACCCAGTACTTC. The V gene is TRBV14, the J gene TRBJ2-5; tentative D call: TRBD1 (6 bases). The CDR3 covers 16 residues. Germline-derived CDR1 and CDR2 are SGHDN and FVKESK. V was clipped by 1 base and J by 5 bases, with 17 bases between them.

V gene TRBV19 combines with J gene TRBJ1-2; weak D call: TRBD1 (5 bases). The V end was cut by 1 base, the J end by 8 bases, with 14 bases between. Germline lookup yields CDR1 LNHDA and CDR2 SQIVND (reference sequence). This CDR3 is 14 amino acids long. The DNA for the CDR3 is TGTGCCAGTAGTATAGTTAGGGGCCTTCGAGGCTACACCTTC. As protein: CASSIVRGLRGYTF. The variable domain in full, with the rest retrieved from reference TRBV19 and TRBJ1-2, is DGGITQSPKYLFRKEGQNVTLSCEQNLNHDAMYWYRQDPGQGLRLIYYSQIVNDFQKGDIAEGYSVSREKKESFPLTVTSAQKNPTAFYLCASSIVRGLRGYTFGSGTRLTVV.

The J gene is TRBJ1-5, the V gene TRBV25-1, with D possibly being TRBD1 (5 bases). With 1 base removed from V and 4 bases from J, the gap between germline ends came to 14 bases. The CDR3 has 16 residues. CDR1 and CDR2 from the germline V gene are MGHDK and SYGVNS. The chain's CDR3 is CASSEFDRGRNQPQHF. The CDR3 DNA reads as TGTGCCAGCAGTGAATTCGACAGAGGAAGGAATCAGCCCCAGCATTTT.

The rearrangement uses TRBV28 and TRBJ2-7; perhaps TRBD1 as D (6 bases). This CDR3 is 15 amino acids long. CDR1 MDHEN and CDR2 SYDVKM come from the germline V gene. Trimming took off 4 bases at V and 2 bases at J, with 15 bases between the two ends. The chain's CDR3 is CASSSTPGHTYEQYF. CDR3 in DNA: TGTGCCAGCAGTTCTACTCCGGGACACACCTACGAGCAGTACTTC.

The chain recombines TRBV19 with TRBJ1-2; D gene unclear. The CDR3 is made up of 13 amino acids. Deletions cut 7 bases from V and 5 bases from J, with 14 bases between. CDR1 is LNHDA and CDR2 is SQIVND in the germline V gene (reference sequence). CDR3 in amino acids: CASTLSGSYGYTF. Here the CDR3 DNA reads TGTGCCAGTACCCTTTCGGGGAGTTATGGCTACACCTTC.

The chain couples TRBV29-1 to TRBJ1-4; 7 nucleotides line up with TRBD1. This CDR3 spans 12 amino acids. V lost 4 bases and J lost 7; bases outside the gene matches: 3. Germline CDR1 reads SQVTM; CDR2 reads ANQGSEA. CDR3 sequence reads: CSVGQGGEKLFF. Here the CDR3 DNA reads TGCAGCGTTGGCCAGGGGGGTGAAAAACTGTTTTTT.

The gene calls are TRBV18 and TRBJ1-1; weak D call: TRBD1 (5 bases). Trimming shortened V by 0 bases and J by 4 bases, and 9 bases separated the two germline ends. Germline V lookup: CDR1 KGHSH, CDR2 LQKENI. This CDR3 comprises 14 residues. The CDR3 DNA sequence: TGTGCCAGCTCACCACCGGGAGGGGCCACTGAAGCTTTCTTT. It translates to CASSPPGGATEAFF.

This rearrangement joins TRBV5-1 to TRBJ2-5, with a tentative D call TRBD2 (5 bases). The CDR3 sequence is 16 residues long. V lost 0 bases and J lost 3, with 15 bases in between. The V gene's germline CDR1 is SGHRS and CDR2 YFSETQ. The CDR3 region is CASSLGMRAGEETQYF. Written as DNA, the CDR3 is TGCGCCAGCAGCTTGGGGATGAGGGCAGGAGAAGAGACCCAGTACTTC.

Turning to this clone: The same CDR3 arises from other DNA sequences in this sample as well. The chain employs TRBV5-1 and TRBJ1-1; D gene unclear. This CDR3 spans 13 amino acids. Trimming left V 2 bases short and J 5 bases short, with 10 bases between. Germline loops: CDR1 SGHRS, CDR2 YFSETQ. The chain's CDR3 is CASSLRGRTEAFF. Here the CDR3 DNA reads TGCGCCAGCAGCTTAAGAGGGCGGACTGAAGCTTTCTTT.

The chain combines TRBV28 with TRBJ1-5; TRBD1 matches 8 bases. The V and J ends lost 5 bases and 8 bases, in that order; junction bases with no gene match: 5. The length of the CDR3 is 13 residues. Germline CDR1 and CDR2: MDHEN and SYDVKM. The CDR3 loop is CASSPGQGEPQHF. In DNA form, the CDR3 reads TGTGCCAGCAGTCCCGGACAGGGCGAGCCCCAGCATTTT.

V gene TRBV9 combines with J gene TRBJ1-6, with no clear D. In germline, CDR1 is SGDLS, CDR2 YYNGEE. V was cut by 0 bases and J by 6 bases, with 10 bases left in between. CDR3 length: 15 amino acids. CDR3 nucleotide sequence: TGTGCCAGCAGCGTAGGGGGAGGAGGTAATTCACCCCTCCACTTT. As protein: CASSVGGGGNSPLHF.

V gene TRBV28 combines with J gene TRBJ1-1; no clear D. Trimming removed 5 bases from V and 4 bases from J, with 14 bases in between. Germline V gene lookup returns CDR1 MDHEN and CDR2 SYDVKM. The CDR3 consists of 14 residues. The CDR3 sequence is CASSHPAVGTEAFF. CDR3 DNA: TGTGCCAGCAGTCACCCGGCGGTAGGCACTGAAGCTTTCTTT.

This clone was seen only once. This sequence joins TRBV4-1 and TRBJ2-5, with TRBD1 matching over 9 bases. This CDR3 comprises 16 residues. The junction had 7 bases not matched to a gene; V was cut back by 1 base and J by 4 bases. Per germline, CDR1 MGHRA and CDR2 YSYEKL. The CDR3 nucleotides are TGCGCCAGCAGCCAAGCAGGACAGGGGCGGGGAGAGACCCAGTACTTC. Translated, it gives CASSQAGQGRGETQYF.